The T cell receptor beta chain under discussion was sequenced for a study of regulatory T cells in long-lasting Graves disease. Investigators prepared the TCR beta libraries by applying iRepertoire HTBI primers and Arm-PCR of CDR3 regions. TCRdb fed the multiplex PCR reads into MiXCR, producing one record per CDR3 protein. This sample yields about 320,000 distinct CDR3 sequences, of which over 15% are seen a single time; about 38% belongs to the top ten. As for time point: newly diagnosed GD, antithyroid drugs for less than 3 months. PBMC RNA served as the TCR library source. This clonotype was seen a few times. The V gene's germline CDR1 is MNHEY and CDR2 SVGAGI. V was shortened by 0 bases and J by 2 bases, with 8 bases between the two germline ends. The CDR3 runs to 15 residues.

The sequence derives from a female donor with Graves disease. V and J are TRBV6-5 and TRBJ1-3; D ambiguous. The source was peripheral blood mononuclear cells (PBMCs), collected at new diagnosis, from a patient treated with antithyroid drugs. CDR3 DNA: TGTGCCAGCAGTTACTCCGGCGAGACTGGAAACACCATATATTTT. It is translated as CASSYSGETGNTIYF.